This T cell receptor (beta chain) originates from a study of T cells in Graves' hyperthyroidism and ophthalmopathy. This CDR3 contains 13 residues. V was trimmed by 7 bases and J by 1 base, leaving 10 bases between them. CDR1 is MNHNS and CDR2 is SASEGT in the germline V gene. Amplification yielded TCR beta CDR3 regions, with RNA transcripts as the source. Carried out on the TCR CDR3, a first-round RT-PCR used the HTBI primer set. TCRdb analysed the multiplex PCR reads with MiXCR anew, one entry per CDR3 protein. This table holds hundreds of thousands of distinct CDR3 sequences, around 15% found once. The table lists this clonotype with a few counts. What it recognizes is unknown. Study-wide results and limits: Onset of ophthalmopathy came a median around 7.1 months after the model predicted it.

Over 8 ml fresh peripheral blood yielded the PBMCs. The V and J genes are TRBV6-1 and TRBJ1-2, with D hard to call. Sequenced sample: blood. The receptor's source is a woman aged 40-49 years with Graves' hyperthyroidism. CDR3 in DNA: TGTGCCAGCACCCTCACCGTTAACTATGGCTACACCTTC. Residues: CASTLTVNYGYTF.